This entry features one TCR beta chain sequence. What it recognizes is unknown. In the PCR, 60 Vbeta and 13 Jbeta primers were used. Produced via immunoSEQ multiplex PCR; TCRdb's table is partial and in-frame only. Of 90,000 to 150,000 clones listed, 60% to 85% are singletons. This record comes from a study of cytomegalovirus exposure and HLA in healthy donors. V was trimmed by 1 base and J by 7 bases, leaving 16 bases between them. Germline V CDR1 and CDR2: LNHNV, YYDKDF (reference sequence). This CDR3 has 15 amino acids. Study outcomes and limitations: Cytomegalovirus association was assigned to approximately 180 TCR beta chains.

V is TRBV15 and J is TRBJ2-5; TRBD2 is a possible D gene (6 bases). The sample was PBMCs. The TCR originated in a female donor in good health and CMV-seronegative. CDR3 amino acids: CATSRVGGGGGTQYF. The CDR3 DNA reads as TGTGCCACCAGCAGAGTGGGAGGAGGCGGAGGGACCCAGTACTTC. The full variable domain, in which reference TRBV15 and TRBJ2-5 provide the parts outside the CDR3, is DAMVIQNPRYQVTQFGKPVTLSCSQTLNHNVMYWYQQKSSQAPKLLFHYYDKDFNNEADTPDNFQSRRPNTSFCFLDIRSPGLGDTAMYLCATSRVGGGGGTQYFGPGTRLLVL.